This is a list of T cell receptor beta chains from one sample in a study of blood T cell repertoires in COVID-19. The assay was immunoSEQ multiplex PCR, and TCRdb's table has in-frame clones only and misses some. The sample includes 310,000 or so clones, about 91% seen only once; the top ten take about 9.9%. The sequenced sample consisted of PBMCs or T cells enriched from blood (not recorded which). These receptors were taken from a woman between 40 and 50 years old who had recovered from COVID-19. Each CDR3 is given with its conserved first and last residue. A D gene is named only where the DNA matches it firmly. Part of the rows lack a size; the others show once, few, many or a class for expanded clones.

TRBV24-1	TRBJ1-1	.	.	CATSDPSRGGAFF	TGTGCCACCAGTGATCCATCGAGGGGGGGGGCTTTCTTT
TRBV27	TRBJ2-7	.	.	CASSFGDRGFEQYF	TGTGCCAGCAGTTTCGGCGACAGAGGTTTCGAGCAGTACTTC
TRBV9	TRBJ1-1	.	.	CASSVVAGPLNTEAFF	TGTGCCAGCAGCGTAGTTGCAGGGCCACTGAACACTGAAGCTTTCTTT
TRBV25-1	TRBJ2-7	TRBD1	.	CASRQGGGDEQYF	TGTGCCAGCAGACAGGGGGGTGGTGATGAGCAGTACTTC
TRBV18	TRBJ2-7	TRBD2	.	CASSPPRASGTYEQYF	TGTGCCAGCTCACCACCGAGAGCTAGCGGAACCTACGAGCAGTACTTC
TRBV6-5	TRBJ1-5	TRBD1	.	CASRGTGNNQPQHF	TGTGCCAGCAGAGGGACAGGGAACAATCAGCCCCAGCATTTT
TRBV29-1	TRBJ1-3	.	.	CSVEGGRDGGNTIYF	TGCAGCGTTGAAGGCGGACGGGATGGGGGAAACACCATATATTTT
TRBV12-3/TRBV12-4	TRBJ2-3	.	.	CASSQGTNTQYF	TGTGCCAGCAGCCAGGGCACCAATACGCAGTATTTT
TRBV6-5	TRBJ1-2	TRBD1	.	CASSNRQGGNGYTF	TGTGCCAGCAGTAATCGACAGGGCGGGAATGGCTACACCTTC
TRBV24-1	TRBJ1-2	.	.	CATSDPGEIFYGYTF	TGTGCCACCAGTGACCCCGGGGAGATATTCTATGGCTACACCTTC
TRBV5-4	TRBJ1-2	TRBD1	.	CASSQPGGLDGYTF	TGTGCCAGCAGTCAACCAGGGGGGTTGGATGGCTACACCTTC
TRBV24-1	TRBJ2-3	.	.	CATSGQGGRPQYF	TGTGCCACCAGTGGCCAGGGGGGAAGGCCGCAGTATTTT
TRBV27	TRBJ1-6	TRBD1	.	CASSPTDRGNNSPLHF	TGTGCCAGCAGCCCGACCGACAGGGGGAATAATTCACCCCTCCACTTT
TRBV12-3/TRBV12-4	TRBJ2-2	TRBD2	.	CASSTGGIRELFF	TGTGCCAGCAGTACGGGGGGGATCCGTGAGCTGTTTTTT
TRBV4-3	TRBJ2-7	.	.	CASSQGRLGEQYF	TGCGCCAGCAGCCAAGGCCGCCTAGGCGAGCAGTACTTC
TRBV19	TRBJ1-2	.	few	CASSVQGLFYGYTF	TGTGCCAGTAGTGTCCAGGGCCTCTTTTATGGCTACACCTTC
TRBV24-1	TRBJ2-5	.	.	CATSELGLRGQYF	TGTGCCACCAGTGAACTGGGACTCCGAGGGCAGTACTTC
TRBV11-2	TRBJ1-5	TRBD1	.	CASSPRTGTGGNQPQHF	TGTGCCAGCAGCCCCAGAACCGGGACAGGGGGCAATCAGCCCCAGCATTTT
TRBV5-1	TRBJ2-6	.	.	CASTLTRVSGANVLTF	TGCGCCAGCACCCTGACTCGTGTCTCTGGGGCCAACGTCCTGACTTTC
TRBV2	TRBJ2-4	.	.	CASNDGMLAKNIQYF	TGTGCCAGCAACGACGGGATGTTAGCCAAAAACATTCAGTACTTC
TRBV6-2/TRBV6-3	TRBJ1-5	.	.	CASSYSPFPGSSNQPQHF	TGTGCCAGCAGTTACTCACCCTTTCCGGGGTCTAGCAATCAGCCCCAGCATTTT
TRBV2	TRBJ2-5	TRBD2	.	CASTLAGGSFQETQYF	TGTGCCAGCACGCTAGCGGGGGGGAGTTTCCAAGAGACCCAGTACTTC
TRBV29-1	TRBJ1-2	.	.	CSVDRGNYGYTF	TGCAGCGTTGATAGGGGAAACTATGGCTACACCTTC
TRBV27	TRBJ2-7	TRBD1	.	CASTVDRGRYEQYF	TGTGCCAGCACCGTGGACAGGGGGCGGTACGAGCAGTACTTC
TRBV19	TRBJ2-3	TRBD1	.	CASSQMGQGRDTQYF	TGTGCCAGTAGCCAGATGGGACAGGGGCGGGATACGCAGTATTTT
TRBV11-2	TRBJ1-6	TRBD1	.	CASSLDRDSPLHF	TGTGCCAGCAGCCTCGACAGGGATTCACCCCTCCACTTT
TRBV28	TRBJ1-2	.	.	CASSLGLANYGYTF	TGTGCCAGCAGTCTCGGTTTAGCTAACTATGGCTACACCTTC
TRBV9	TRBJ1-1	.	.	CASSAGSYVDTEAFF	TGTGCCAGCAGCGCCGGGAGCTACGTGGACACTGAAGCTTTCTTT
TRBV5-1	TRBJ2-1	TRBD1	.	CASSPPDREEQFF	TGCGCCAGCAGCCCACCCGACAGGGAAGAGCAGTTCTTC
TRBV5-1	TRBJ2-1	TRBD2	.	CASSIGLASYNEQFF	TGCGCCAGCAGCATAGGACTAGCCTCTTACAATGAGCAGTTCTTC
TRBV20-1	TRBJ1-5	.	.	CSASPLLTGSQPQHF	TGCAGTGCTAGTCCCTTGTTAACAGGGAGTCAGCCCCAGCATTTT
TRBV7-2	TRBJ2-1	TRBD2	.	CALRGGHLYNEQFF	TGTGCCCTCCGGGGGGGACACCTCTACAATGAGCAGTTCTTC
TRBV7-2	TRBJ2-3	.	.	CASSFSSLAADTQYF	TGTGCCAGCAGCTTTTCCAGCCTAGCAGCAGATACGCAGTATTTT
TRBV13	TRBJ2-7	TRBD1	.	CASSWGDRREGEQYF	TGTGCCAGCAGCTGGGGGGACAGGAGAGAGGGCGAGCAGTACTTC
TRBV7-2	TRBJ1-2	TRBD1	.	CASSQGQGAAYGYTF	TGTGCCAGCAGCCAAGGACAGGGGGCGGCCTATGGCTACACCTTC
TRBV27	TRBJ1-1	TRBD1	.	CASSNRGLNTEAFF	TGTGCCAGCAGTAACAGGGGATTGAACACTGAAGCTTTCTTT
TRBV19	TRBJ2-1	TRBD1	.	CASSTGTGFNEQFF	TGTGCCAGTAGCACCGGGACAGGTTTTAATGAGCAGTTCTTC
TRBV19	TRBJ1-2	TRBD1	.	CASSVDRGNYGYTF	TGTGCCAGTAGTGTTGACAGGGGGAACTATGGCTACACCTTC
TRBV30	TRBJ2-7	TRBD2	.	CAWSSREGEEQYF	TGTGCCTGGAGTTCGAGGGAGGGCGAGGAGCAGTACTTC
TRBV24-1	TRBJ1-5	.	once	CATRDGNSNQPQHF	TGTGCCACCAGGGACGGGAATAGCAATCAGCCCCAGCATTTT
TRBV27	TRBJ2-7	.	.	CASSFGVSSYEQYF	TGTGCCAGCAGTTTCGGGGTTAGCTCCTACGAGCAGTACTTC
TRBV4-2	TRBJ1-2	.	.	CASSHDRGGYGYTF	TGTGCCAGCAGCCATGATAGGGGAGGGTATGGCTACACCTTC
TRBV19	TRBJ2-2	.	.	CATQTGTPWPGELFF	TGTGCCACCCAAACCGGGACACCCTGGCCCGGGGAGCTGTTTTTT
TRBV12-3/TRBV12-4	TRBJ1-5	TRBD1	.	CASRLTGDQPQHF	TGTGCCAGCAGACTTACAGGGGATCAGCCCCAGCATTTT
TRBV5-4	TRBJ2-7	TRBD1	.	CASSFRDRGYHEQYF	TGTGCCAGCAGCTTCCGGGACAGGGGGTATCACGAGCAGTACTTC
TRBV16	TRBJ1-6	.	.	CASSQSVLQVTLHF	TGTGCCAGCAGCCAATCGGTTCTCCAGGTGACCCTCCACTTT
TRBV15	TRBJ1-3	.	.	CATSPQAVSGNTIYF	TGTGCCACCAGCCCCCAGGCCGTCTCTGGAAACACCATATATTTT
TRBV15	TRBJ1-3	.	few	CATSRDWGLSGNTIYF	TGTGCCACCAGCAGAGATTGGGGCCTCTCTGGAAACACCATATATTTT
TRBV20-1	TRBJ2-5	.	.	CSASSYQETQYF	TGCAGTGCTAGTTCGTACCAAGAGACCCAGTACTTC
TRBV18	TRBJ2-1	.	.	CASSPRGGGPNEQFF	TGTGCCAGCTCACCACGAGGCGGGGGCCCAAATGAGCAGTTCTTC
TRBV27	TRBJ2-1	TRBD1	.	CASSRQGPLSYNEQFF	TGTGCCAGCAGTCGACAGGGGCCTCTCTCCTACAATGAGCAGTTCTTC
TRBV7-2	TRBJ2-2	TRBD2	.	CASRFTGTSGSGITGELFF	TGTGCCAGCAGGTTTACCGGGACTAGCGGGAGCGGGATCACCGGGGAGCTGTTTTTT
TRBV27	TRBJ1-2	.	once	CASSLSPTGLAGYTF	TGTGCCAGCAGTTTATCGCCGACGGGACTTGCTGGCTACACCTTC
TRBV28	TRBJ1-2	.	.	CASSLSDYGYTF	TGTGCCAGCAGTTTGTCGGACTATGGCTACACCTTC
TRBV24-1	TRBJ2-1	TRBD2	once	CATSETGTTPAGSYNEQFF	TGTGCCACCAGTGAAACCGGGACTACGCCCGCGGGGTCCTACAATGAGCAGTTCTTC
TRBV27	TRBJ1-2	.	.	CASSSSGNANYGYTF	TGTGCCAGCAGTTCCTCCGGGAACGCTAACTATGGCTACACCTTC
TRBV11-3	TRBJ2-1	TRBD1	.	CASSLDRDRELTGEQFF	TGTGCCAGCAGCTTAGACCGGGACAGGGAGTTAACGGGTGAGCAGTTCTTC
TRBV19	TRBJ2-3	.	.	CASSFRLRGEDTQYF	TGTGCCAGTAGTTTTCGACTCAGGGGAGAGGATACGCAGTATTTT
TRBV7-9	TRBJ2-7	.	.	CASSFPTSYEQYF	TGTGCCAGCAGCTTCCCGACTAGCTACGAGCAGTACTTC
TRBV6-5	TRBJ2-2	TRBD2	.	CTSSPPGGLTGELFF	TGTACCAGCAGTCCACCGGGGGGGCTCACCGGGGAGCTGTTTTTT